The 20 T cell receptor beta chains below all came from one sample that was sequenced in a study of vaccination effects on CD4 cells after COVID-19. Sequencing used immunoSEQ multiplex PCR; TCRdb keeps in-frame clones, though not all of them. This sample has about 53,000 clones, with over 60% found just once. These receptors are not linked to any known antigen. The authors isolated CD4+ T cells after about eleven days of culture. The sample here was CD4+ T cells from PBMCs cultured without peptide, taken before COVID-19 vaccination. The receptors come from a human donor who received a COVID-19 vaccine.

The gene calls are TRBV2 and TRBJ1-1; TRBD1 agrees at 7 bases. Trimming removed 6 bases from V and 1 base from J; junction bases left unmatched: 5. The CDR3 consists of 14 residues. Germline-derived CDR1 and CDR2 are SNHLY and FYNNEI. CDR3 region: CASRPGTENTEAFF. The CDR3 DNA reads as TGTGCCAGCAGACCCGGGACAGAGAACACTGAAGCTTTCTTT.

The rearrangement joins TRBV3-1 (or the pseudogene TRBV3-2) to TRBJ1-1; D is uncertain. CDR3 length: 14 amino acids. Trimming removed 4 bases from V and 4 bases from J, with 13 bases in between. Germline V gene sequence: CDR1 LGHDT, CDR2 YNNKEL (reference sequence). The CDR3 DNA follows: TGTGCCAGCAGCCGCGGATCGGCAGGCACTGAAGCTTTCTTT. Translated, it gives CASSRGSAGTEAFF.

The chain combines TRBV7-8 with TRBJ1-2; no reliable D call. Germline-derived CDR1 and CDR2 are SGHVS and FQNEAQ. The CDR3 has 16 amino acids. The V end was cut by 1 base, the J end by 6 bases, with 18 bases between. The CDR3 DNA reads as TGTGCCAGCAGCTTAGGCCTAGCCCAAGGGATTGATGGCTACACCTTC. Amino acids: CASSLGLAQGIDGYTF.

This chain joins TRBV24-1 and TRBJ2-3; 15 bases agree with TRBD2. The V segment lost 2 bases and the J segment 10 bases; nucleotides outside the gene matches: 3. Per germline, CDR1 KGHDR and CDR2 SFDVKD. This CDR3 region has 15 residues. The CDR3 reads CATSDSGLAGGAQYF. DNA of the CDR3: TGTGCCACCAGTGATTCGGGACTAGCGGGGGGCGCGCAGTATTTT.

The chain has TRBV10-1 and TRBJ2-4; 11 nucleotides match TRBD1. The CDR3 is 16 residues long. Germline V gene data show CDR1 as WNHNN and CDR2 as SYGVQD (reference sequence). Germline trimming cut 4 bases from V and 9 bases from J; bases unmatched to any gene: 11. The CDR3 bases are TGCGCCAGCAGTGCGGGCCCTGGGGACAGGGGGGGCATTCAGTACTTC. Encoded protein: CASSAGPGDRGGIQYF.

The table lists this clone with a few counts. This chain links TRBV18 with TRBJ1-5; D is ambiguous. The V gene's germline CDR1 is KGHSH and CDR2 LQKENI. The V end lost 0 bases, the J end lost 2 bases, and 11 bases lay between the germline ends. CDR3 length equals 16 residues. The CDR3 bases are TGTGCCAGCTCACCACCGGTGAGGGCTCGCAATCAGCCCCAGCATTTT. Its translation is CASSPPVRARNQPQHF.

This clone has a handful of counts. This chain links TRBV11-2 with TRBJ2-7; no firm D call. The germline gives CDR1 SGHAT, CDR2 FQNNGV. V gave up 0 bases and J gave up 3 bases, with 12 bases separating them. The CDR3 loop spans 15 amino acids. The CDR3 spells CASSLDLNGGYEQYV. CDR3 sequence (DNA): TGTGCCAGCAGCTTAGATCTAAACGGCGGCTACGAGCAGTACGTC.

The J gene is TRBJ1-2, the V gene TRBV6-1, with 9 positions matching TRBD1. The CDR3 covers 15 residues. Germline loops: CDR1 MNHNS, CDR2 SASEGT. With V trimmed by 3 bases and J by 4 bases, 6 bases remained unmatched. This CDR3 reads CASSEPGQGGYGYTF. The CDR3 coding sequence is TGTGCCAGCAGTGAGCCGGGACAGGGAGGCTATGGCTACACCTTC.

The rearrangement joins TRBV9 to TRBJ2-3; D possibly corresponds to TRBD1 (5 bases). Trimming removed 4 bases at V and 0 bases at J, with 15 bases between. The CDR3 has 16 residues. Germline V gene data show CDR1 as SGDLS and CDR2 as YYNGEE. The CDR3 region is CASSIRGAGSTDTQYF. The DNA for the CDR3 is TGTGCCAGCAGCATTAGAGGCGCAGGGAGCACAGATACGCAGTATTTT.

The chain joins TRBV7-2 to TRBJ2-5; D unresolved. V was shortened by 1 base and J by 5 bases, with 8 bases between the two germline ends. CDR1 and CDR2 (germline): SGHTA, FQGNSA. The CDR3 consists of 13 residues. The CDR3 sequence is CASSLVKTETQYF. As DNA, the CDR3 is TGTGCCAGCAGCTTAGTAAAGACGGAGACCCAGTACTTC.

The rearrangement links TRBV4-3 to TRBJ2-3; 7 bases fit TRBD1. Germline CDR1 LGHNA, CDR2 YSLEER. The CDR3 length is 18 residues. After removal of 0 bases from V and 2 bases from J, the junction contained 11 bases not matched to a gene. CDR3 nucleotides: TGCGCCAGCAGCCAAGATCTCTCTTCCAGGGGGACCACAGATACGCAGTATTTT. It specifies CASSQDLSSRGTTDTQYF.

The V and J genes are TRBV24-1 and TRBJ2-3; 8 positions match TRBD2. Trimming at V came to 3 bases and at J to 3 bases, leaving 7 bases not matched to a gene. This CDR3 is 16 amino acids long. CDR1 and CDR2 from the germline V gene are KGHDR and SFDVKD. Here the CDR3 DNA reads TGTGCCACCAGTGATATAGCCGGGGGGGGGACAGATACGCAGTATTTT. It encodes CATSDIAGGGTDTQYF.

This clone was recorded once. The genes are TRBV18 and TRBJ2-3; TRBD2 aligns across 10 bases. The germline CDR1 and CDR2 sequences are KGHSH and LQKENI. The CDR3 consists of 19 residues. The ends lost 2 bases at V and 1 base at J; junction bases unmatched: 12. The CDR3 loop is CASSPIILAGSSRTDTQYF. The CDR3 coding sequence is TGTGCCAGCTCACCAATAATACTAGCGGGGTCCTCCCGCACAGATACGCAGTATTTT. The full variable domain, rest sourced from reference TRBV18 and TRBJ2-3, is NAGVMQNPRHLVRRRGQEARLRCSPMKGHSHVYWYRQLPEEGLKFMVYLQKENIIDESGMPKERFSAEFPKEGPSILRIQQVVRGDSAAYFCASSPIILAGSSRTDTQYFGPGTRLTVL.

The chain employs TRBV7-3 and TRBJ2-1; D is possibly TRBD2 (6 bases). V was pared by 2 bases and J by 0 bases, with 8 bases between. The CDR3 covers 15 residues. Germline loops: CDR1 SGHTA, CDR2 FQGTGA. The CDR3 DNA reads TGTGCCAGCAGCTTATCCGGGGGCTCCTACAATGAGCAGTTCTTC. Translation gives CASSLSGGSYNEQFF.

The chain carries TRBV7-9 and TRBJ2-1; TRBD1 might be the D (5 bases). V dropped 5 bases and J dropped 7 bases, with 18 bases sitting between them. This CDR3 has 15 residues. The germline V gene has CDR1 SEHNR and CDR2 FQNEAQ (reference sequence). This CDR3 reads CASSGAIGRQNEQFF. The CDR3 DNA follows: TGTGCCAGCAGCGGGGCGATCGGACGGCAAAATGAGCAGTTCTTC.

The chain carries TRBV7-9 and TRBJ2-2; TRBD1 matches at 7 bases. Germline lookup yields CDR1 SEHNR and CDR2 FQNEAQ (reference sequence). The CDR3 has 18 residues. The J segment lost 3 bases and the V segment lost 2 bases, leaving 12 bases of the junction unmatched. The CDR3 DNA is TGTGCCAGCAGCTTATTTACTGGCGCAGGGGGTGACACCGGGGAGCTGTTTTTT. Translating it yields CASSLFTGAGGDTGELFF.

The J gene is TRBJ1-5, the V gene TRBV5-1; possible D gene TRBD1, 6 bases. Germline V gene data show CDR1 as SGHRS and CDR2 as YFSETQ. The CDR3 totals 15 residues. With 4 bases removed from V and 3 bases from J, the gap between germline ends came to 14 bases. CDR3 in DNA: TGCGCCAGCAGCCTACCACAGGGTTACAATCAGCCCCAGCATTTT. Amino acids: CASSLPQGYNQPQHF.

V gene TRBV18 combines with J gene TRBJ2-7, with 7 bases matching TRBD1. CDR3 length: 17 residues. Germline CDR1 and CDR2: KGHSH and LQKENI. The V segment lost 3 bases and the J segment 3 bases; nucleotides outside the gene matches: 14. CDR3 residues: CASSPSSQLRDSYEQYV. The CDR3 nucleotides read TGTGCCAGCTCACCGTCTTCCCAGCTCCGGGACAGCTACGAGCAGTACGTC.

The CDR3 bases are TGTGCCAGCAGCTTAAGTGATACGCAGTATTTT. This sequence encodes CASSLSDTQYF. The rearrangement links TRBV7-2 to TRBJ2-3; no reliable D call. CDR3 length: 11 residues. The germline gives CDR1 SGHTA, CDR2 FQGNSA. V lost 2 bases, J lost 6 bases, and 3 bases lay in between.

This chain links TRBV27 with TRBJ1-1, with D possibly TRBD1 on 6 matching bases. The V gene's germline CDR1 is MNHEY and CDR2 SMNVEV (reference sequence). The length of the CDR3 is 15 residues. V lost 2 bases to trimming and J lost 5 bases, with 15 bases between them. The CDR3 DNA reads TGTGCCAGCAGTTTAGGTCGGGGGCGCGGGACTGAAGCTTTCTTT. It is translated as CASSLGRGRGTEAFF.